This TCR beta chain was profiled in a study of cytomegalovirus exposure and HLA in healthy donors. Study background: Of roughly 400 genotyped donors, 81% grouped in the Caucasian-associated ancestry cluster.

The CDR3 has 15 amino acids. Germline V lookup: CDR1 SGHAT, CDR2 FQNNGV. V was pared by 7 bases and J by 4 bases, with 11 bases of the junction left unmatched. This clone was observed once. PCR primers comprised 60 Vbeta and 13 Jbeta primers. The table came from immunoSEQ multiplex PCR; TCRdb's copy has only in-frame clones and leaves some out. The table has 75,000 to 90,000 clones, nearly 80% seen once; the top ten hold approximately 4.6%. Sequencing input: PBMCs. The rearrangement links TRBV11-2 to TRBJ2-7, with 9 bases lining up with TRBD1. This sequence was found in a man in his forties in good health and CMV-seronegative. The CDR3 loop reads CASNPSGTGRYEQYF. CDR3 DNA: TGTGCCAGCAATCCTTCCGGGACAGGGAGGTACGAGCAGTACTTC.